The TCR beta chain described here comes from a study of post-analysis software for immune sequencing data. Study-level background: The cohort encompassed relapsing-remitting, secondary progressive and progressive-relapsing multiple sclerosis disease courses.

General study findings and limits: About 5 TRBV segments occurring more often in patients than controls included TRBV5-6, TRBV5-1 and TRBV20-1. Batch-matched samples strongly co-clustered by F measure.

In its sample, this clonotype was seen once. Antigen: not known. Unique-molecular-identifier-tagged TCR beta cDNA libraries were used. T cells numbering roughly 1 to 10 million yielded cDNA molecules that totaled about 500,000. TCRdb re-called the PCR reads through MiXCR, storing one row per CDR3 protein. In the table there are under 200,000 distinct CDR3 sequences, 29% of which are singletons. Germline V gives CDR1 MNHEY, CDR2 SVGAGI. Between the trimmed V and J ends, which lost 2 bases and 1 base, there was a span of 8 bases. The CDR3 is 14 residues long. The sample was blood. The clonotype comes from a girl younger than 18 with multiple sclerosis. This rearrangement joins TRBV6-5 to TRBJ2-5; D uncertain. Here the CDR3 reads CASSYSMIQETQYF. CDR3 nucleotides: TGTGCCAGCAGTTACAGCATGATCCAAGAGACCCAGTACTTC.